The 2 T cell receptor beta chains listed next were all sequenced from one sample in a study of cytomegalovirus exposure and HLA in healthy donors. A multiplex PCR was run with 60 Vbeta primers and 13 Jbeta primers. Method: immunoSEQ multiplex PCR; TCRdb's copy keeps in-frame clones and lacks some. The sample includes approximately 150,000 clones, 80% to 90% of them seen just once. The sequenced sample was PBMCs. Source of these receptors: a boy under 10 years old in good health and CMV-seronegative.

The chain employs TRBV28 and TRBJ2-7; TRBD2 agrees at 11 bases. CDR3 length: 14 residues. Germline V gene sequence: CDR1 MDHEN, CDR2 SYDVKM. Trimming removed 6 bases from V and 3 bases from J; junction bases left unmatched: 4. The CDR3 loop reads CASRLTSGIYEQYF. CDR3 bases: TGTGCCAGCAGACTGACTAGCGGGATCTACGAGCAGTACTTC. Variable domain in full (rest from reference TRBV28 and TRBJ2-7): DVKVTQSSRYLVKRTGEKVFLECVQDMDHENMFWYRQDPGLGLRLIYFSYDVKMKEKGDIPEGYSVSREKKERFSLILESASTNQTSMYLCASRLTSGIYEQYFGPGTRLTVT.

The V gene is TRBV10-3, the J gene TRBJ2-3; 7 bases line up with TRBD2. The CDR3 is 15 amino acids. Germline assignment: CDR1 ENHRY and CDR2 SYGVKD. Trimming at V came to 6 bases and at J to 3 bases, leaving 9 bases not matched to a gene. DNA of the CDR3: TGTGCCATCAGCGAAGTAGCGGGTACTACAGATACGCAGTATTTT. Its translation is CAISEVAGTTDTQYF.